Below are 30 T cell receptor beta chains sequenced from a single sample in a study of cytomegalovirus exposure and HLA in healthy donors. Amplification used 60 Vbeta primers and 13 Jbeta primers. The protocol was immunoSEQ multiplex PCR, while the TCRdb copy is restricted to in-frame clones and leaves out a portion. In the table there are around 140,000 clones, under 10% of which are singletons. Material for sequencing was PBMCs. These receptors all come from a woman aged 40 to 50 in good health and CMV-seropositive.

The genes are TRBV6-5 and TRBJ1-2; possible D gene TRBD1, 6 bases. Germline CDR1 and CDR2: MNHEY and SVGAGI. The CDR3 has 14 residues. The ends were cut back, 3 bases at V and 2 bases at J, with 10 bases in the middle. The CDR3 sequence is CASSYLGQNYGYTF. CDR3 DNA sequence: TGTGCCAGCAGTTATCTAGGACAGAACTATGGCTACACCTTC.

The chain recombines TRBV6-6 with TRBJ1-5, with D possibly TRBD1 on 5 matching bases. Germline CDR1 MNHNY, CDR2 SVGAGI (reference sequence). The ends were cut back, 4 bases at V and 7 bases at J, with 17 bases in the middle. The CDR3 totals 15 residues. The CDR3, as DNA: TGTGCCAGCAGTTCCCCCAGGGTGGGCGAGCAGCCCCAGCATTTT. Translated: CASSSPRVGEQPQHF.

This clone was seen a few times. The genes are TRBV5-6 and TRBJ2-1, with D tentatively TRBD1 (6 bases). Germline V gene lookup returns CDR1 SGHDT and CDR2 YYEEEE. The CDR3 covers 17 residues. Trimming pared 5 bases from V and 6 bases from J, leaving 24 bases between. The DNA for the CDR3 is TGTGCCAGCAGAATCTACCGATTAAACAGGGATCGCAATGAGCAGTTCTTC. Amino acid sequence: CASRIYRLNRDRNEQFF.

The DNA of the CDR3 is TGTGCCAGCAGCGTAACTAGCGGGGGAGCGAACACCGGGGAGCTGTTTTTT. It yields the protein CASSVTSGGANTGELFF. The chain carries TRBV9 and TRBJ2-2, with TRBD2 matching over 11 bases. This CDR3 is built from 17 residues. The germline CDR1 and CDR2 sequences are SGDLS and YYNGEE. After removal of 1 base from V and 0 bases from J, the junction contained 2 bases not matched to a gene.

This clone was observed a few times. CDR3 residues: CASSLASGGLSSYEQYF. CDR3 nucleotides: TGTGCCAGCAGCTTAGCGAGCGGGGGCCTGAGCTCCTACGAGCAGTACTTC. The chain carries TRBV7-2 and TRBJ2-7, with TRBD2 matching over 8 bases. The CDR3 is made up of 17 amino acids. J gave up 0 bases and V 0 bases, and 7 bases lay outside the gene matches. The germline V gene encodes CDR1 SGHTA and CDR2 FQGNSA.

CDR3 in amino acids: CASSLPGTSTDTQYF. The CDR3 DNA reads as TGTGCCAGCAGCTTACCCGGGACTAGCACAGATACGCAGTATTTT. The genes are TRBV5-4 and TRBJ2-3; the D gene is possibly TRBD2 (6 bases). V was shortened by 2 bases and J by 0 bases, with 10 bases between the two germline ends. Germline V gene sequence: CDR1 SGHNT, CDR2 YYREEE (reference sequence). There are 15 residues in the CDR3.

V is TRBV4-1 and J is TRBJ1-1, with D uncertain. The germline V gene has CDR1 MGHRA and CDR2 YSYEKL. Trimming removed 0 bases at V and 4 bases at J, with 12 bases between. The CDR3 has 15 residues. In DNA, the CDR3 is TGCGCCAGCAGCCAAGAATCAGCGGGGAGCACTGAAGCTTTCTTT. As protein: CASSQESAGSTEAFF.

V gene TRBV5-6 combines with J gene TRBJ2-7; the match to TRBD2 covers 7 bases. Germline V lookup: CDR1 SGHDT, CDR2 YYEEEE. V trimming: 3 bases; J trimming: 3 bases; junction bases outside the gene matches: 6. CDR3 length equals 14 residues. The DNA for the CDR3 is TGTGCCAGCAGCTGGACTAGAGGGGACTACGAGCAGTACTTC. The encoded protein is CASSWTRGDYEQYF. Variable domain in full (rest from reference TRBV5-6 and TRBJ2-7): DAGVTQSPTHLIKTRGQQVTLRCSPKSGHDTVSWYQQALGQGPQFIFQYYEEEERQRGNFPDRFSGHQFPNYSSELNVNALLLGDSALYLCASSWTRGDYEQYFGPGTRLTVT.

CDR3 sequence (DNA): TGTGCCAGCAGCTTGGGACAGGGAAACACCATATATTTT. Translated, it gives CASSLGQGNTIYF. J is TRBJ1-3 and V is TRBV7-7; TRBD1 aligns across 7 bases. The V and J ends lost 3 bases and 4 bases, in that order; junction bases with no gene match: 0. Germline V gene data show CDR1 as SSHAT and CDR2 as FNYEAQ (reference sequence). This CDR3 spans 13 amino acids.

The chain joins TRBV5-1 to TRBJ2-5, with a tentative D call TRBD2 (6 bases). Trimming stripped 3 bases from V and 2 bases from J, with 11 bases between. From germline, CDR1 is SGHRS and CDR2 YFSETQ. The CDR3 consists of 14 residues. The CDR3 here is CASSWRDRQETQYF. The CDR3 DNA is TGCGCCAGCAGCTGGAGGGACCGTCAAGAGACCCAGTACTTC.

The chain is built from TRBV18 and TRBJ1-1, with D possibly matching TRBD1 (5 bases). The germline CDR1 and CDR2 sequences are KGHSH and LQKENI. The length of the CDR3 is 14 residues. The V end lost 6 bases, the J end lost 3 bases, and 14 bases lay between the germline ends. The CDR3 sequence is CASSYAGSDTEAFF. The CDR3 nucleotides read TGTGCCAGCTCCTACGCAGGGTCGGACACTGAAGCTTTCTTT.

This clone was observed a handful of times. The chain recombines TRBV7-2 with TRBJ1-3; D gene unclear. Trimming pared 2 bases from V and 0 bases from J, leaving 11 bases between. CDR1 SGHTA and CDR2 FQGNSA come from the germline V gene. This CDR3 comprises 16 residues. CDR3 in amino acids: CASSLKAPLSGNTIYF. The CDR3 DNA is TGTGCCAGCAGCTTAAAAGCGCCACTCTCTGGAAACACCATATATTTT. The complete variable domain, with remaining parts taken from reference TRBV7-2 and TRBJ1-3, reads GAGVSQSPSNKVTEKGKDVELRCDPISGHTALYWYRQSLGQGLEFLIYFQGNSAPDKSGLPSDRFSAERTGGSVSTLTIQRTQQEDSAVYLCASSLKAPLSGNTIYFGEGSWLTVV.

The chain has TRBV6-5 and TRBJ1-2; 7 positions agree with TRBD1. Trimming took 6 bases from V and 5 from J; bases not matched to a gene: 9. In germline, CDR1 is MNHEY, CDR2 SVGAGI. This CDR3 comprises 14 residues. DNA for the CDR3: TGTGCCAGCAGCGACCTCGGGGACAGTTATGGCTACACCTTC. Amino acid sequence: CASSDLGDSYGYTF.

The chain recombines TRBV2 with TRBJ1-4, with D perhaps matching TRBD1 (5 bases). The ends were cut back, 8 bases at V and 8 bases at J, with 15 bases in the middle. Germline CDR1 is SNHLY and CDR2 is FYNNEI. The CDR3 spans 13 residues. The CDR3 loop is CASVKGRNEKLFF. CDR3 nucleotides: TGTGCCAGCGTGAAGGGGAGGAACGAAAAACTGTTTTTT.

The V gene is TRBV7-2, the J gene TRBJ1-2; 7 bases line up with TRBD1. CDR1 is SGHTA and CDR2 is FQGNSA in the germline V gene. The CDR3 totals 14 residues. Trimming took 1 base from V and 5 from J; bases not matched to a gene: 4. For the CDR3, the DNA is TGTGCCAGCAGCTTAGATAACAGGGGTTATGGCTACACCTTC. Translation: CASSLDNRGYGYTF.

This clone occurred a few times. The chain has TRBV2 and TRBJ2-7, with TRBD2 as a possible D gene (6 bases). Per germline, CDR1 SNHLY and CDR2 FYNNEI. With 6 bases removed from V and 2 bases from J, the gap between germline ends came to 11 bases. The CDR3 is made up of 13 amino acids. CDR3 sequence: CASRRRGTYEQYF. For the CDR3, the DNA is TGTGCCAGCAGACGGAGGGGAACCTACGAGCAGTACTTC.

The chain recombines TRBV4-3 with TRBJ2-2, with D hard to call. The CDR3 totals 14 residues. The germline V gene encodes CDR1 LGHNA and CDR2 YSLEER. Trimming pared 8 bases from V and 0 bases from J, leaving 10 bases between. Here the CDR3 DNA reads TGCGCCAGCGGTGCGCTCGCGAACACCGGGGAGCTGTTTTTT. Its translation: CASGALANTGELFF.

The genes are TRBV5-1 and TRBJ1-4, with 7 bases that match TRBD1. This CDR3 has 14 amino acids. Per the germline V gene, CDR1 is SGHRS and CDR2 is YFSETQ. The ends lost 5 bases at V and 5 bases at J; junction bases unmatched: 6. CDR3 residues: CASRPTGTNEKLFF. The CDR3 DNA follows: TGCGCCAGCAGACCGACAGGGACGAATGAAAAACTGTTTTTT.

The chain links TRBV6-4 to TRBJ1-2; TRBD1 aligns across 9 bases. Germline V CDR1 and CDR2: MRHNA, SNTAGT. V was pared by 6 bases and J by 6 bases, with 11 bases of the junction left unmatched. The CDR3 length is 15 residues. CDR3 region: CASSATPGTGNGYTF. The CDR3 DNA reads TGTGCCAGCAGCGCAACGCCCGGGACAGGGAATGGCTACACCTTC.

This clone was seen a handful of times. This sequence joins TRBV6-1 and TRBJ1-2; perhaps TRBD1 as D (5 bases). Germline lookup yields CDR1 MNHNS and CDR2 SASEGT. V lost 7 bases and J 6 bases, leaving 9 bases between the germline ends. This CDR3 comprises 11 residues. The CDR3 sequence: CASTGPDGYTF. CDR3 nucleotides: TGTGCCAGCACAGGGCCGGATGGCTACACCTTC.

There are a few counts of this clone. The CDR3 sequence is CASSLGTVNTEAFF. CDR3 in DNA: TGCGCCAGCAGCTTGGGGACAGTGAACACTGAAGCTTTCTTT. The genes are TRBV5-1 and TRBJ1-1; weak D call: TRBD1 (6 bases). CDR1 is SGHRS and CDR2 is YFSETQ in the germline V gene. The CDR3 is 14 amino acids. V was trimmed by 0 bases and J by 0 bases, leaving 6 bases between them. Full variable domain (missing parts from reference TRBV5-1 and TRBJ1-1): KAGVTQTPRYLIKTRGQQVTLSCSPISGHRSVSWYQQTPGQGLQFLFEYFSETQRNKGNFPGRFSGRQFSNSRSEMNVSTLELGDSALYLCASSLGTVNTEAFFGQGTRLTVV.

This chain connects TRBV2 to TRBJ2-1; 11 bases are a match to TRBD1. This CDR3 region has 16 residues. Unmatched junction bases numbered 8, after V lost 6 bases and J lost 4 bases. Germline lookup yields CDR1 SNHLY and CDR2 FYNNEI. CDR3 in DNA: TGTGCCAGCAGAAGAGCCGGGACAGGGGGATACAATGAGCAGTTCTTC. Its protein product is CASRRAGTGGYNEQFF.

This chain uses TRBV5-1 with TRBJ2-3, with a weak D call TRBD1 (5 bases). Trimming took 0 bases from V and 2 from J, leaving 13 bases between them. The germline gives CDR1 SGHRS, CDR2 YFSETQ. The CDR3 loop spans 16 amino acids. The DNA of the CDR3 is TGCGCCAGCAGCTTGGGTGACAGCTACCCCACAGATACGCAGTATTTT. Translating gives CASSLGDSYPTDTQYF.

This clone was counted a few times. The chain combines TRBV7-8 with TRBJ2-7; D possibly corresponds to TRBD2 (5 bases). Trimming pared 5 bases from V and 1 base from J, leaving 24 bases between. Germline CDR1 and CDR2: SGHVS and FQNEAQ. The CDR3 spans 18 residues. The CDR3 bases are TGTGCCAGCAGCCCAGAGGGCTTACCGGGTTCCTATTCCTACGAGCAGTACTTC. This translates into CASSPEGLPGSYSYEQYF.

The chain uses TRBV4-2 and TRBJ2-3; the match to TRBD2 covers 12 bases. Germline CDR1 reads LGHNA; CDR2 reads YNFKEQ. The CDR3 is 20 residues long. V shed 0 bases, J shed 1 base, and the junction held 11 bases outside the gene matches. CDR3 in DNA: TGTGCCAGCAGCCAAGATAGCCGACTAGCGGGGGACCGACGCACAGATACGCAGTATTTT. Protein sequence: CASSQDSRLAGDRRTDTQYF.

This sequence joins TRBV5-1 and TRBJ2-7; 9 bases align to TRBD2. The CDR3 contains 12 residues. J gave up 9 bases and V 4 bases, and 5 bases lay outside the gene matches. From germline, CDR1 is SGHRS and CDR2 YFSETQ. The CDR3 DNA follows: TGCGCCAGCAGCCCTAGCGGGGACGGGCAGTACTTC. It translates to CASSPSGDGQYF.

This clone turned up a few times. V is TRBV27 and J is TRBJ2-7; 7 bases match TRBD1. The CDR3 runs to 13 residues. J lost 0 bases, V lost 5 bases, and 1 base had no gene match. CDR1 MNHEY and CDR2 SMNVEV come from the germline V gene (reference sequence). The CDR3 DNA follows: TGTGCCAGCAGTAGACAGGGCTCCTACGAGCAGTACTTC. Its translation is CASSRQGSYEQYF.

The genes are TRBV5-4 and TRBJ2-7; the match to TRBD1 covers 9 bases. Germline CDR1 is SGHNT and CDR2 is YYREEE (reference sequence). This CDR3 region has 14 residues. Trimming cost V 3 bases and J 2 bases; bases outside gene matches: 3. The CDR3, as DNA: TGTGCCAGCAGCTGGGACAGGGCGACCTACGAGCAGTACTTC. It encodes CASSWDRATYEQYF. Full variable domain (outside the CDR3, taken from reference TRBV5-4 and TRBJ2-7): ETGVTQSPTHLIKTRGQQVTLRCSSQSGHNTVSWYQQALGQGPQFIFQYYREEENGRGNFPPRFSGLQFPNYSSELNVNALELDDSALYLCASSWDRATYEQYFGPGTRLTVT.

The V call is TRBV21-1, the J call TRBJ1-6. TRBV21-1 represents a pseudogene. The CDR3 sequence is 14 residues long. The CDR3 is CASFSGGGHSPLHF. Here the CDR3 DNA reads TGTGCCAGCTTTTCGGGGGGTGGCCATTCACCCCTCCACTTT.

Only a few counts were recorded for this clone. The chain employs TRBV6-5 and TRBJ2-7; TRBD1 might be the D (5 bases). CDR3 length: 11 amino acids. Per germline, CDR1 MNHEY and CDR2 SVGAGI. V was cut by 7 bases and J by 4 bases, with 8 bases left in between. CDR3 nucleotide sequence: TGTGCCAGCATCCAGGGATACGAGCAGTACTTC. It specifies CASIQGYEQYF.